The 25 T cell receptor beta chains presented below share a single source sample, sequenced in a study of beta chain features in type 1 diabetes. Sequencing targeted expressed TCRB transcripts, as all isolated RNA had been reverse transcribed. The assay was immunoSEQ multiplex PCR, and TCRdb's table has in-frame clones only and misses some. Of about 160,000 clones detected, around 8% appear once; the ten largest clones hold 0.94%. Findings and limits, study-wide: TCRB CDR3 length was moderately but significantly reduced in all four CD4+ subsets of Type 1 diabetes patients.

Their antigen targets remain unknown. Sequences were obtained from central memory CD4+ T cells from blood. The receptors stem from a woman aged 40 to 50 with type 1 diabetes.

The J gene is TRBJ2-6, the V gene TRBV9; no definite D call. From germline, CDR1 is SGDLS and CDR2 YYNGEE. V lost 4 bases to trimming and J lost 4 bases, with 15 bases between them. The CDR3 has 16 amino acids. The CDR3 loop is CASSLLAVSGANVLTF. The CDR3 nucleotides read TGTGCCAGCAGCCTACTCGCCGTATCCGGGGCCAACGTCCTGACTTTC.

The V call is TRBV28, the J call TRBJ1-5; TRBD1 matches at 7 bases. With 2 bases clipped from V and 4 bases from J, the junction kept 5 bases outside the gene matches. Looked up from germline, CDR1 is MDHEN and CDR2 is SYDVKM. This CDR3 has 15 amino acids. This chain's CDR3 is CASSLGSGGNQPQHF. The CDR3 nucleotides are TGTGCCAGCAGTTTAGGGTCAGGGGGGAATCAGCCCCAGCATTTT.

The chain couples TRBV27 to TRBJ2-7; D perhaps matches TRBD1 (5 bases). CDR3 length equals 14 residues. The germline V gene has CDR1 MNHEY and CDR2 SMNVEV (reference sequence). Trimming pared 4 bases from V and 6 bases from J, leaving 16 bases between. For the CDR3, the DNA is TGTGCCAGCAGTTACCGCAGGGTTTTGGGCGAGCAGTACTTC. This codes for CASSYRRVLGEQYF.

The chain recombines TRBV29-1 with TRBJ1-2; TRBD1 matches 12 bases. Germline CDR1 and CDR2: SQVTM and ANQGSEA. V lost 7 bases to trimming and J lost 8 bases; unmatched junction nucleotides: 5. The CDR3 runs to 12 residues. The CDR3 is CSAGDRGQGYTF. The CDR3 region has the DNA TGCAGCGCCGGGGACAGGGGGCAAGGCTACACCTTC. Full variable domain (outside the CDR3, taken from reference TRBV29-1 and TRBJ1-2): SAVISQKPSRDICQRGTSLTIQCQVDSQVTMMFWYRQQPGQSLTLIATANQGSEATYESGFVIDKFPISRPNLTFSTLTVSNMSPEDSSIYLCSAGDRGQGYTFGSGTRLTVV.

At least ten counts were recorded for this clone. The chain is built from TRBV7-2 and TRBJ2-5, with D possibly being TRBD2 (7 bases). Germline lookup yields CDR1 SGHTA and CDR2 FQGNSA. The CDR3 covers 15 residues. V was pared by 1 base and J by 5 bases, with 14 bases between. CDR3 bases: TGTGCCAGCAGCTTAGTCCACGGGGGGCGGGAGACCCAGTACTTC. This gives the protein CASSLVHGGRETQYF. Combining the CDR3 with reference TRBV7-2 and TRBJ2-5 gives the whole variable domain GAGVSQSPSNKVTEKGKDVELRCDPISGHTALYWYRQSLGQGLEFLIYFQGNSAPDKSGLPSDRFSAERTGGSVSTLTIQRTQQEDSAVYLCASSLVHGGRETQYFGPGTRLLVL.

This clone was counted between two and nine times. CDR3 region: CSVARETQYF. CDR3 DNA sequence: TGCAGCGTTGCGCGGGAGACCCAGTACTTC. This chain connects TRBV29-1 to TRBJ2-5; no reliable D call. Germline values: CDR1 SQVTM, CDR2 ANQGSEA. The CDR3 length is 10 residues. V was clipped by 4 bases and J by 5 bases, with 5 bases between them.

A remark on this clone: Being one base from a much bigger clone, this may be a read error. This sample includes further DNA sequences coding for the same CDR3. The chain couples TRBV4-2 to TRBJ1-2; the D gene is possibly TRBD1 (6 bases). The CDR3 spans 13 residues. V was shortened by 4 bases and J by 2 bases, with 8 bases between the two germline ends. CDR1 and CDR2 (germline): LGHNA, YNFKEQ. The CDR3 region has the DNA TGTGCCAGCAGCCCCGACAGGAACTATGGCTACACCTTC. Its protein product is CASSPDRNYGYTF.

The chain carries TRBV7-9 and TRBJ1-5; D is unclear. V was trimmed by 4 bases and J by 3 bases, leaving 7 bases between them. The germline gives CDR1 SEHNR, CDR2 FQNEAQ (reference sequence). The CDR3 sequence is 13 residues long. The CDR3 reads CASSSSNNQPQHF. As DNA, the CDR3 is TGTGCCAGCAGCTCTAGTAACAATCAGCCCCAGCATTTT.

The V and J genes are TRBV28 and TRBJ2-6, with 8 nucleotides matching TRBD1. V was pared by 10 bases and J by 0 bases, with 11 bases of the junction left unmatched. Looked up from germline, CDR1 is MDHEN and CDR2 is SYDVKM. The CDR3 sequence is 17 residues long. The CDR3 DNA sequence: TGTGCCACCTTCCGGACAGGGAGCAGCTCTGGGGCCAACGTCCTGACTTTC. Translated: CATFRTGSSSGANVLTF.

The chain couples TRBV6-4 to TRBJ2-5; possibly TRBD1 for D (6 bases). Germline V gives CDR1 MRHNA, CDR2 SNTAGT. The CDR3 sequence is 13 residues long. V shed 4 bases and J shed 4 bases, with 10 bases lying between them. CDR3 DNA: TGTGCCAGCAGTGCCCAACAGGGAGAGACCCAGTACTTC. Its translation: CASSAQQGETQYF.

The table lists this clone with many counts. The CDR3 is CASSFNRDQETQYF. The CDR3 coding sequence is TGCGCCAGCAGCTTCAACAGGGACCAAGAGACCCAGTACTTC. V and J are TRBV5-1 and TRBJ2-5; possibly TRBD1 for D (6 bases). Germline CDR1 SGHRS, CDR2 YFSETQ. The CDR3 totals 14 residues. Trimming cost V 2 bases and J 0 bases, with 8 bases left between them.

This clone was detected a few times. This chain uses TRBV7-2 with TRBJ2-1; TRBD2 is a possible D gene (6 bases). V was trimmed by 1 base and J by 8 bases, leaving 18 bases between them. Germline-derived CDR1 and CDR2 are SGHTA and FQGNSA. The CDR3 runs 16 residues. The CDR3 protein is CASSLGGLWEVDEQFF. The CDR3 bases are TGTGCCAGCAGCTTAGGTGGCCTTTGGGAGGTCGATGAGCAGTTCTTC.

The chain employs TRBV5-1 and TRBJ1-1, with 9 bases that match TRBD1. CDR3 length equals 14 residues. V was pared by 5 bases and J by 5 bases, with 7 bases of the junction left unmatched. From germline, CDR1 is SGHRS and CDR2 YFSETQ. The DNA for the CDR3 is TGCGCCAGCAGTTTAGGACAGGGGCAAACTGAAGCTTTCTTT. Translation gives CASSLGQGQTEAFF.

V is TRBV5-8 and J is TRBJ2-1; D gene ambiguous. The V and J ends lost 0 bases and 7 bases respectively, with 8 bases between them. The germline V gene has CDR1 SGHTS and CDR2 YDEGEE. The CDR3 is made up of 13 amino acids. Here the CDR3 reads CASSLAPRNEQFF. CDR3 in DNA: TGTGCCAGCAGCTTGGCCCCCCGGAATGAGCAGTTCTTC.

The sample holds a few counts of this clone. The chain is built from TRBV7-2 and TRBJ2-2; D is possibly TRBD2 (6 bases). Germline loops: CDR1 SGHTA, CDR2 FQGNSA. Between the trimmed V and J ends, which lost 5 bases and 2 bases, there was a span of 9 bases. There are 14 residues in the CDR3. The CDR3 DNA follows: TGTGCCAGCAGCCCGGGACTCAACACCGGGGAGCTGTTTTTT. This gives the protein CASSPGLNTGELFF.

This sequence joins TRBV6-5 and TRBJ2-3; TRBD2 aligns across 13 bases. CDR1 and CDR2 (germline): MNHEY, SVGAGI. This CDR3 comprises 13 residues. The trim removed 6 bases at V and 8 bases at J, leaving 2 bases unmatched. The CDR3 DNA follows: TGTGCCAGCAGACTAGCGGGGGGGTTTACGCAGTATTTT. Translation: CASRLAGGFTQYF.

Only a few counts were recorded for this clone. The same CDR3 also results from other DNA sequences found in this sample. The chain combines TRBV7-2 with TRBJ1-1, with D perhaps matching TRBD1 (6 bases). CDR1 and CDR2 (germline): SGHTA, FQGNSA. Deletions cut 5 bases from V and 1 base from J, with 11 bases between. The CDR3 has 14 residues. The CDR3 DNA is TGTGCCAGCAGCCGGGGACATTCGAACACTGAAGCTTTCTTT. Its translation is CASSRGHSNTEAFF.

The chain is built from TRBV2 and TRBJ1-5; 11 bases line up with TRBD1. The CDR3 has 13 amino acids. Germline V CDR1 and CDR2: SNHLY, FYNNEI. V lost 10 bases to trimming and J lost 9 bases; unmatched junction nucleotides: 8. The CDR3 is CATQGDRGGPQHF. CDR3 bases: TGTGCCACGCAGGGGGACAGGGGGGGGCCCCAGCATTTT.

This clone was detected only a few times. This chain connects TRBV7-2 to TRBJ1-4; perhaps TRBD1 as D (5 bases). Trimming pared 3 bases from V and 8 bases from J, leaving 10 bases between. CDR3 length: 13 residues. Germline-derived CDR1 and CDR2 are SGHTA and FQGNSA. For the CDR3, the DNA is TGTGCCAGCAGCTTCAGGGTAGCAGAAAAACTGTTTTTT. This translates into CASSFRVAEKLFF.

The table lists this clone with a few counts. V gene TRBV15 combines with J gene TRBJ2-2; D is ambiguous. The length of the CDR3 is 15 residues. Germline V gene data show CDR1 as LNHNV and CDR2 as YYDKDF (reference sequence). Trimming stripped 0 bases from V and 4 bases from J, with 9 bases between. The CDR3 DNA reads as TGTGCCACCAGCAGAGATAAGGCTAGCACCGGGGAGCTGTTTTTT. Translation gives CATSRDKASTGELFF.

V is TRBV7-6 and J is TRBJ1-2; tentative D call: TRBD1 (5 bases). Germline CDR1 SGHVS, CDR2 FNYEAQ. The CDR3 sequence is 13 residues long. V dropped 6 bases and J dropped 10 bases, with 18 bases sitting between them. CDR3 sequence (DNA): TGTGCCAGCAGTCGTGCCGGGGGGACGGACTACACCTTC. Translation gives CASSRAGGTDYTF.

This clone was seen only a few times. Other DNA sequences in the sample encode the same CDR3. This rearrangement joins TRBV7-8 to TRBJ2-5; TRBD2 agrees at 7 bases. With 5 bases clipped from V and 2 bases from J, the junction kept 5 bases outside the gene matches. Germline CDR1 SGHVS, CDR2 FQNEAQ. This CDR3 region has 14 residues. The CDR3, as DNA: TGTGCCAGCAGCCTTGAGCGGGGTCAAGAGACCCAGTACTTC. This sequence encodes CASSLERGQETQYF.

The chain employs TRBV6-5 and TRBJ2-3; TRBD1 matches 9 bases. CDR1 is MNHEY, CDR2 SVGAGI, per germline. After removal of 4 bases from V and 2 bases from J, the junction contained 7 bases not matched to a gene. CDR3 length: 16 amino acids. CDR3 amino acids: CASSSSDRGVTDTQYF. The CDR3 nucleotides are TGTGCCAGCAGTTCTTCAGACAGGGGGGTCACAGATACGCAGTATTTT.

Written as DNA, the CDR3 is TGTGCCAGCAGCGCGTCTAGCGGGAGGGCCAATGAGCAGTTCTTC. It codes for CASSASSGRANEQFF. The chain joins TRBV7-2 to TRBJ2-1; 12 bases line up with TRBD2. J gave up 6 bases and V 5 bases, and 5 bases lay outside the gene matches. This CDR3 is 15 amino acids long. CDR1 and CDR2 (germline): SGHTA, FQGNSA.

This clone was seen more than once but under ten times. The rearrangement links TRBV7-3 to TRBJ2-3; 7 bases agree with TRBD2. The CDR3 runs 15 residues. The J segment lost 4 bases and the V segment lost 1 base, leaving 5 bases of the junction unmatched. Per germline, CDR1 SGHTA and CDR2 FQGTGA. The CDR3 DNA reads TGTGCCAGCAGCTTAAGGGCGGGAGAGGCAGATACGCAGTATTTT. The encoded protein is CASSLRAGEADTQYF. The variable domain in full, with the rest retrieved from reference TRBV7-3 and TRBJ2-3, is GAGVSQTPSNKVTEKGKYVELRCDPISGHTALYWYRQSLGQGPEFLIYFQGTGAADDSGLPNDRFFAVRPEGSVSTLKIQRTERGDSAVYLCASSLRAGEADTQYFGPGTRLTVL.